This TCR beta chain was recovered during a study of blood T cells in healthy people across ages. The study, taken as a whole, reports: Underestimates were what the diversity estimates from one million T cells were considered to be.

The second PCR ran roughly 6 to 11 cycles with a sample-barcoded 5' primer and J-beta primers. Each cDNA molecule was tagged by a template-switch adaptor with 12 random nucleotides. Each of the samples gave a minimum of 3 million paired-end reads that contained CDR3. MiXCR, applied by TCRdb to the 5' RACE reads, yields one record per CDR3 protein. The repertoire consists of 710,000 or so distinct CDR3 sequences, with 22% occurring once and the leading ten covering about 22%. With respect to this clonotype: Antigen specificity is unknown.

V lost 5 bases, J lost 5 bases, and 4 bases stayed unmatched. The germline CDR1 and CDR2 sequences are SGHTA and FQGNSA. The CDR3 runs to 14 residues. Total RNA was extracted at no less than 6 micrograms per sample. This chain connects TRBV7-2 to TRBJ2-3, with 10 bases matching TRBD2. This receptor was identified in a man in his 70s in good health. What was sequenced was blood. CDR3 amino acids: CASSQLAGVDTQYF. Here the CDR3 DNA reads TGTGCCAGCAGCCAGCTAGCGGGAGTAGATACGCAGTATTTT.